One and the same sample provided the 23 T cell receptor beta chains below, sequenced in a study of blood T cell repertoires in COVID-19. The assay was immunoSEQ multiplex PCR, and TCRdb's table has in-frame clones only and misses some. The sample consists of roughly 62,000 clones, 78% of them appearing once. The sequenced sample was peripheral blood. These receptors were taken from a human donor in a cohort sampled during active COVID-19.

The V and J genes are TRBV11-2 and TRBJ2-1, with TRBD2 matching 10 bases. The germline V gene encodes CDR1 SGHAT and CDR2 FQNNGV. After removal of 0 bases from V and 6 bases from J, the junction contained 8 bases not matched to a gene. CDR3 length: 17 residues. CDR3: CASSLDASGSYINEQFF. The DNA for the CDR3 is TGTGCCAGCAGCTTAGATGCTAGCGGGAGCTATATCAATGAGCAGTTCTTC. Combining the CDR3 with reference TRBV11-2 and TRBJ2-1 gives the whole variable domain EAGVAQSPRYKIIEKRQSVAFWCNPISGHATLYWYQQILGQGPKLLIQFQNNGVVDDSQLPKDRFSAERLKGVDSTLKIQPAKLEDSAVYLCASSLDASGSYINEQFFGPGTRLTVL.

The chain recombines TRBV18 with TRBJ1-1; D unresolved. The CDR3 has 15 residues. The germline CDR1 and CDR2 sequences are KGHSH and LQKENI. The germline V and J ends were trimmed by 1 base and 3 bases, with 12 bases remaining between them. CDR3 nucleotides: TGTGCCAGCTCACCACGGAGGTTTGAAGACACTGAAGCTTTCTTT. Residues: CASSPRRFEDTEAFF. Complete variable domain (other parts from reference TRBV18 and TRBJ1-1): NAGVMQNPRHLVRRRGQEARLRCSPMKGHSHVYWYRQLPEEGLKFMVYLQKENIIDESGMPKERFSAEFPKEGPSILRIQQVVRGDSAAYFCASSPRRFEDTEAFFGQGTRLTVV.

V is TRBV5-1 and J is TRBJ2-1; 8 bases match TRBD2. Unmatched junction bases numbered 7, after V lost 0 bases and J lost 5 bases. The CDR3 consists of 16 residues. CDR1 SGHRS and CDR2 YFSETQ come from the germline V gene. The CDR3 spells CASSLEGSGTHNEQFF. For the CDR3, the DNA is TGCGCCAGCAGCTTGGAGGGTAGCGGGACCCACAATGAGCAGTTCTTC.

This clone has at least ten counts. The V and J genes are TRBV7-9 and TRBJ1-2; TRBD1 agrees at 7 bases. The CDR3 runs 13 residues. The trim removed 7 bases at V and 7 bases at J, leaving 9 bases unmatched. Germline assignment: CDR1 SEHNR and CDR2 FQNEAQ (reference sequence). CDR3 sequence: CASKIDRAGGYTF. In DNA form, the CDR3 reads TGTGCCAGCAAGATAGACAGGGCGGGTGGCTACACCTTC.

The chain recombines TRBV28 with TRBJ2-2; D uncertain. V was shortened by 5 bases and J by 0 bases, with 10 bases between the two germline ends. The CDR3 has 15 residues. Germline V lookup: CDR1 MDHEN, CDR2 SYDVKM. The CDR3 DNA reads as TGTGCCAGCAGTCCCCCCCGGGCGAACACCGGGGAGCTGTTTTTT. Translated: CASSPPRANTGELFF.

The CDR3 loop is CASSSTGIGQTQYF. The DNA of the CDR3 is TGCGCCAGCAGCTCAACAGGGATTGGGCAGACCCAGTACTTC. The V call is TRBV5-1, the J call TRBJ2-5; weak D call: TRBD1 (6 bases). Germline CDR1 reads SGHRS; CDR2 reads YFSETQ. This CDR3 is built from 14 residues. V lost 3 bases and J lost 6, with 15 bases in between.

The rearrangement uses TRBV11-2 and TRBJ1-2; 7 nucleotides line up with TRBD1. The CDR3 is 13 residues long. Trimming at V came to 5 bases and at J to 8 bases, leaving 8 bases not matched to a gene. In germline, CDR1 is SGHAT, CDR2 FQNNGV. Here the CDR3 DNA reads TGTGCCAGCAGCAGACAACAGGGGATCGGCTACACCTTC. Translating gives CASSRQQGIGYTF.

The chain joins TRBV6-5 to TRBJ2-7; maybe TRBD2 (6 bases). There are 15 residues in the CDR3. The V end lost 2 bases, the J end lost 3 bases, and 14 bases lay between the germline ends. Germline V lookup: CDR1 MNHEY, CDR2 SVGAGI. The CDR3 here is CASSYRTGEYYEQYF. The CDR3 region has the DNA TGTGCCAGCAGTTACCGAACGGGAGAGTACTACGAGCAGTACTTC.

This clone was seen only once. V is TRBV27 and J is TRBJ2-1; TRBD2 agrees at 12 bases. The V gene end was trimmed by 6 bases and the J gene end by 0 bases; junction bases not matched to a gene: 12. CDR1 and CDR2 (germline): MNHEY, SMNVEV (reference sequence). The CDR3 is made up of 19 amino acids. The CDR3 nucleotides are TGTGCCAGCAGGACCTTGAGACTAGCGGGAGAAGTCTCCTACAATGAGCAGTTCTTC. As protein: CASRTLRLAGEVSYNEQFF.

The chain carries TRBV18 and TRBJ1-5; D is perhaps TRBD1 (6 bases). The CDR3 is 14 amino acids. CDR1 and CDR2 from the germline V gene are KGHSH and LQKENI. V was clipped by 1 base and J by 8 bases, with 12 bases between them. The CDR3: CASSPLAGDKPQHF. The CDR3 region has the DNA TGTGCCAGCTCACCACTTGCAGGGGACAAGCCCCAGCATTTT.

The chain recombines TRBV4-1 with TRBJ1-2; D not resolved. There are 15 residues in the CDR3. Germline values: CDR1 MGHRA, CDR2 YSYEKL. The V end was cut by 1 base, the J end by 2 bases, with 11 bases between. The CDR3 DNA reads as TGCGCCAGCAGCCAAGCCCCCGACACAAACTATGGCTACACCTTC. Residues: CASSQAPDTNYGYTF.

The rearrangement links TRBV6-2 or TRBV6-3 to TRBJ2-1; 14 bases agree with TRBD2. Germline CDR1 MNHEY, CDR2 SVGEGT. The CDR3 contains 15 residues. The ends lost 5 bases at V and 10 bases at J; junction bases unmatched: 7. CDR3 sequence (DNA): TGTGCCAGCAGTACGCGACTAGCGGGGGGGCTGGAGCAGTTCTTC. Its protein product is CASSTRLAGGLEQFF.

The chain joins TRBV6-5 to TRBJ1-1, with a tentative D call TRBD1 (5 bases). Germline loops: CDR1 MNHEY, CDR2 SVGAGI. V was pared by 5 bases and J by 8 bases, with 15 bases between. The CDR3 consists of 13 residues. This CDR3 reads CASSNHDSAEAFF. The CDR3 nucleotides are TGTGCCAGCAGTAACCATGACAGCGCGGAAGCTTTCTTT.

The V and J genes are TRBV4-2 and TRBJ1-4; D uncertain. With 3 bases removed from V and 3 bases from J, the gap between germline ends came to 14 bases. CDR3 length: 16 residues. Germline V lookup: CDR1 LGHNA, CDR2 YNFKEQ. Written as DNA, the CDR3 is TGTGCCAGCAGCCATGTAGTCAGAGGCTCTAATGAAAAACTGTTTTTT. This gives the protein CASSHVVRGSNEKLFF.

Regarding this clone: Compared with germline, one end of the junction differs, possibly owing to a read error. The same CDR3 also results from other DNA sequences found in this sample. The chain joins TRBV6-5 to TRBJ1-1; possibly TRBD1 for D (6 bases). This CDR3 is built from 14 residues. Germline V gene data show CDR1 as MNHEY and CDR2 as SVGAGI. CDR3 sequence: CASSENSGETEAFF. Here the CDR3 DNA reads TGTGCCAGCAGCGAGAATTCAGGGGAGACTGAGGCTTTCTTT.

This clone has more than one count but fewer than ten. V usage is TRBV4-3 and J usage is TRBJ1-2, with D possibly TRBD1 on 5 matching bases. Germline CDR1 is LGHNA and CDR2 is YSLEER. Trimming took off 0 bases at V and 7 bases at J, with 21 bases between the two ends. CDR3 length: 17 residues. CDR3 amino acids: CASSQDWGSGGRSGYTF. DNA of the CDR3: TGCGCCAGCAGCCAAGATTGGGGGTCGGGGGGAAGGAGTGGCTACACCTTC.

This clone appeared a single time. The gene calls are TRBV7-2 and TRBJ1-2; TRBD1 agrees at 7 bases. Germline CDR1 and CDR2: SGHTA and FQGNSA. V trimming: 0 bases; J trimming: 5 bases; junction bases outside the gene matches: 12. The CDR3 loop spans 17 amino acids. CDR3 residues: CASSLALNQGGIYGYTF. CDR3 in DNA: TGTGCCAGCAGCTTAGCGCTTAATCAAGGGGGCATTTATGGCTACACCTTC.

The V gene is TRBV6-2 or TRBV6-3, the J gene TRBJ2-5, with D possibly TRBD2 on 5 matching bases. V lost 2 bases to trimming and J lost 7 bases, with 11 bases between them. CDR1 and CDR2 (germline): MNHEY, SVGEGT. CDR3 length: 13 amino acids. The CDR3 spells CASSYERSGTQYF. The CDR3 DNA follows: TGTGCCAGCAGTTACGAGCGGAGCGGGACCCAGTACTTC.

V and J are TRBV7-2 and TRBJ1-1; TRBD1 might be the D (6 bases). V lost 6 bases and J 1 base, leaving 12 bases between the germline ends. The length of the CDR3 is 14 residues. The germline V gene encodes CDR1 SGHTA and CDR2 FQGNSA. The chain's CDR3 is CASRSGAANTEAFF. CDR3 nucleotide sequence: TGTGCCAGCAGATCAGGGGCCGCGAACACTGAAGCTTTCTTT.

The chain is built from TRBV19 and TRBJ1-5; 7 nucleotides align to TRBD1. The germline V gene encodes CDR1 LNHDA and CDR2 SQIVND (reference sequence). Germline trimming cut 5 bases from V and 6 bases from J; bases unmatched to any gene: 19. The CDR3 is 18 amino acids. This chain's CDR3 is CASSSGQAAPRGSQPQHF. CDR3 sequence (DNA): TGTGCCAGTAGTTCCGGACAGGCGGCTCCGAGGGGGAGTCAGCCCCAGCATTTT.

The chain couples TRBV7-5 to TRBJ2-3; TRBD1, as called in the table, went unchecked against the DNA. TRBV7-5 is an annotated pseudogene. This CDR3 has 16 amino acids. The DNA for the CDR3 is TGTGCCAGAAGCTTAGCCGGCAGGGCCCACACAGATACGCAGTATTTT. Its translation is CARSLAGRAHTDTQYF.

This clone appeared once. The chain joins TRBV30 to TRBJ1-1; tentatively, D is TRBD1 (6 bases). This CDR3 is built from 14 residues. Deletions cut 5 bases from V and 0 bases from J, with 13 bases between. CDR1 is GTSNPN, CDR2 SVGIG, per germline (reference sequence). As DNA, the CDR3 is TGTGCCTGGGGGCGGGGGGCGTTGAACACTGAAGCTTTCTTT. Amino acid sequence: CAWGRGALNTEAFF.

The chain recombines TRBV14 with TRBJ1-4, with D possibly TRBD1 on 5 matching bases. The germline V gene has CDR1 SGHDN and CDR2 FVKESK. Between the trimmed V and J ends, which lost 4 bases and 7 bases, there was a span of 10 bases. This CDR3 comprises 13 residues. In nucleotides, the CDR3 is TGTGCCAGCAGCCGAAAGGGGTTTGAAAAACTGTTTTTT. Its translation is CASSRKGFEKLFF.